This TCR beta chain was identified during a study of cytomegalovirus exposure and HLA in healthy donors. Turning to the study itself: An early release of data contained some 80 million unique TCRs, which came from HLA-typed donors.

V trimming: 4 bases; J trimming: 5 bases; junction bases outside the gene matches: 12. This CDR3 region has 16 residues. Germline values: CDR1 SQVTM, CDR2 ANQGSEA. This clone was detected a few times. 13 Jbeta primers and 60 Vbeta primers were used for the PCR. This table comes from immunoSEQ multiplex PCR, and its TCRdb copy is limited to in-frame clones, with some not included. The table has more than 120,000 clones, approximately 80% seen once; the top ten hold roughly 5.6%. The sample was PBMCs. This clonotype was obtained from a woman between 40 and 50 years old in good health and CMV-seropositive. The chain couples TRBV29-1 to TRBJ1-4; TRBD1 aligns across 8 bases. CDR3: CSVGLVPGQENEKLFF. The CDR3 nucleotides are TGCAGCGTTGGGTTGGTTCCGGGACAGGAGAATGAAAAACTGTTTTTT.